This T cell receptor (beta chain) was sequenced for a study of T cells in Graves' hyperthyroidism and ophthalmopathy. Study-level results: Most thyroid clonotypes expanded above 0.001 appeared in blood too.

There were TCR beta CDR3 regions amplified from RNA transcripts. First-round RT-PCR with HTBI primers amplified the TCR CDR3 region. TCRdb used MiXCR to reprocess the multiplex PCR reads, holding one entry per CDR3 protein. The sample records approximately 300,000 distinct CDR3 sequences, about 18% being singletons. On this clonotype: Its specificity is unknown.

For ophthalmopathy patients, the Clinical Activity Score was at least 3 and the NOSPECS grade at least 4; duration was under 3 months. Any patient presenting with uncontrolled infection, other autoimmune disease, pregnancy or lactation was left out. V lost 0 bases and J lost 7; bases outside the gene matches: 8. The CDR3 has 17 amino acids. Germline V gene data show CDR1 as MGHRA and CDR2 as YSYEKL. This chain links TRBV4-1 with TRBJ2-7, with 14 bases that match TRBD2. The sequence was obtained from an older woman with Graves' ophthalmopathy. The sequencing sample was made of blood. CDR3 protein: CASSQDRGTSGGDEQYF. Here the CDR3 DNA reads TGCGCCAGCAGCCAAGATCGTGGGACTAGCGGGGGTGATGAGCAGTACTTC.